The sequence of this T cell receptor (beta chain) was determined in a study of cytomegalovirus exposure and HLA in healthy donors. Use of 60 Vbeta and 13 Jbeta primers characterized the PCR. Produced via immunoSEQ multiplex PCR; TCRdb's table is partial and in-frame only. Of tens of thousands of clones in the sample, approximately 67% were seen once. Whole-study findings and limits: A later analysis, which compared TCR beta chains of equal frequency, found the HLA-associated ones more clonally expanded.

About this clone itself: Its antigen is unknown.

Sequenced sample: PBMCs. The clonotype originates from a male donor in good health and CMV-seropositive.

The CDR3 reads CASSSRLADNEQFF. The CDR3 DNA follows: TGCGCCAGCAGCTCACGACTAGCGGACAATGAGCAGTTCTTC. The V and J genes are TRBV4-3 and TRBJ2-1, with TRBD2 identical over 9 bases. CDR1 is LGHNA, CDR2 YSLEER, per germline. The CDR3 is made up of 14 amino acids. V was pared by 5 bases and J by 5 bases, with 4 bases of the junction left unmatched.